The 16 T cell receptor beta chains below all came from one sample that was sequenced in a study of human T cells and chemical hapten exposure. Regarding time point: pre-sensitization, week 0. Treatment meaning: therapeutic diphenylcyclopropenone sensitization with weekly scalp DPC. TCRdb reprocessed the RACE reads via MiXCR and lists one record per CDR3 protein. Of about 250,000 distinct CDR3 sequences in the sample, approximately 7.5% were seen once. Sequencing was performed on whole blood, taken in connection with sensitization to the hapten diphenylcyclopropenone (DPC). The source of these receptors is a man between 18 and 29 years old with alopecia areata. Some clones in this sample may be carry-over from other donors' samples.

The chain recombines TRBV18 with TRBJ1-2; D gene unclear. Germline assignment: CDR1 KGHSH and CDR2 LQKENI. V lost 3 bases and J 4 bases, leaving 15 bases between the germline ends. CDR3 length: 15 residues. In DNA, the CDR3 is TGTGCCAGCTCACCGGTACTGGAGGTCGGCTATGGCTACACCTTC. Translated: CASSPVLEVGYGYTF. The entire variable domain, with the rest obtained from reference TRBV18 and TRBJ1-2, is as follows: NAGVMQNPRHLVRRRGQEARLRCSPMKGHSHVYWYRQLPEEGLKFMVYLQKENIIDESGMPKERFSAEFPKEGPSILRIQQVVRGDSAAYFCASSPVLEVGYGYTFGSGTRLTVV.

This clonotype was seen more than once but under ten times. CDR3 amino acids: CSGALPSGNTIYF. CDR3 DNA: TGCAGTGGGGCCCTCCCCTCTGGAAACACCATATATTTT. The chain links TRBV20-1 to TRBJ1-3; no firm D call. V was cut by 7 bases and J by 0 bases, with 10 bases left in between. The germline CDR1 and CDR2 sequences are DFQATT and SNEGSKA (reference sequence). CDR3 length equals 13 residues.

The table lists this clonotype with a few counts. This chain uses TRBV6-2 or TRBV6-3 with TRBJ2-7, with 7 nucleotides matching TRBD2. The CDR3 runs 14 residues. V lost 2 bases to trimming and J lost 3 bases; unmatched junction nucleotides: 4. Germline lookup yields CDR1 MNHEY and CDR2 SVGEGT. The CDR3 loop is CASSYGERGYEQYF. The CDR3 DNA reads TGTGCCAGCAGTTACGGCGAGCGGGGCTACGAGCAGTACTTC.

The V call is TRBV11-1, the J call TRBJ1-6; D uncertain. The CDR3 totals 16 residues. Trimming cost V 5 bases and J 9 bases, with 20 bases left between them. Germline CDR1 and CDR2: SGHAT and FQDESV (reference sequence). This chain's CDR3 is CASSRGQGSPTSPLHF. The CDR3, as DNA: TGTGCCAGCAGCCGTGGTCAAGGTTCCCCCACTTCACCCCTCCACTTT.

The chain combines TRBV7-2 with TRBJ2-1; possibly TRBD2 for D (7 bases). Trimming pared 5 bases from V and 7 bases from J, leaving 18 bases between. Looked up from germline, CDR1 is SGHTA and CDR2 is FQGNSA. CDR3 length equals 15 residues. The CDR3 reads CASSPDGGRRNEQFF. CDR3 nucleotide sequence: TGTGCCAGCAGCCCCGACGGGGGGCGGCGAAATGAGCAGTTCTTC.

This clonotype was counted at least ten times. The CDR3 reads CSVVGTDRTDTQYF. The CDR3 DNA reads as TGCAGCGTCGTCGGGACAGACCGCACAGATACGCAGTATTTT. The V call is TRBV29-1, the J call TRBJ2-3; 7 bases fit TRBD1. V trimming: 6 bases; J trimming: 1 base; junction bases outside the gene matches: 7. The germline gives CDR1 SQVTM, CDR2 ANQGSEA. The CDR3 is 14 amino acids.

This clonotype was seen more than once but under ten times. J is TRBJ2-1 and V is TRBV6-2 or TRBV6-3, with 14 bases matching TRBD2. The CDR3 spans 15 residues. Germline values: CDR1 MNHEY, CDR2 SVGEGT. The V segment lost 5 bases and the J segment 6 bases; nucleotides outside the gene matches: 3. The CDR3 region is CASSRTSGGINEQFF. In DNA, the CDR3 is TGTGCCAGCAGTCGGACTAGCGGGGGGATCAATGAGCAGTTCTTC.

This clonotype has more than one count but fewer than ten. This chain uses TRBV10-3 with TRBJ1-6; D call uncertain. The CDR3 extends over 14 amino acids. V was clipped by 0 bases and J by 7 bases, with 7 bases between them. The germline gives CDR1 ENHRY, CDR2 SYGVKD. CDR3 residues: CAISESPRNSPLHF. CDR3 in DNA: TGTGCCATCAGTGAGTCCCCGAGAAATTCACCCCTCCACTTT.

This clonotype has at least ten counts. The CDR3 nucleotides are TGTGCCAGCAGCTCCCACCAGGGGAGTCGAGAGACCCAGTACTTC. This sequence encodes CASSSHQGSRETQYF. The rearrangement links TRBV7-2 to TRBJ2-5; TRBD1 is a possible D gene (6 bases). The V end lost 4 bases, the J end lost 4 bases, and 16 bases lay between the germline ends. Germline V lookup: CDR1 SGHTA, CDR2 FQGNSA. The CDR3 sequence is 15 residues long.

This clonotype came up many times. V gene TRBV7-9 combines with J gene TRBJ2-1; D not certain. Germline CDR1 reads SEHNR; CDR2 reads FQNEAQ (reference sequence). The V and J ends lost 4 bases and 7 bases respectively, with 11 bases between them. The CDR3 sequence is 13 residues long. CDR3 nucleotide sequence: TGTGCCAGCAGCTCCTCCCCCAATAATGAGCAGTTCTTC. It translates to CASSSSPNNEQFF.

The rearrangement uses TRBV9 and TRBJ1-2; tentative D call: TRBD1 (5 bases). CDR3 size: 15 residues. V shed 3 bases and J shed 4 bases, with 16 bases lying between them. From germline, CDR1 is SGDLS and CDR2 YYNGEE. This chain's CDR3 is CASSARTQGVYGYTF. The CDR3 nucleotides read TGTGCCAGCAGCGCCCGGACCCAGGGCGTCTATGGCTACACCTTC.

This clonotype appeared a few times. The gene calls are TRBV4-1 and TRBJ2-4; D call uncertain. Germline CDR1 is MGHRA and CDR2 is YSYEKL. The V gene lost 1 base and the J gene lost 0 bases, with 19 bases spanning the gap. This CDR3 region has 19 residues. The DNA for the CDR3 is TGCGCCAGCAGCCAAGTAAGGACCGACGCAGGCCTAGCCAAAAACATTCAGTACTTC. This translates into CASSQVRTDAGLAKNIQYF.

The sample holds a few counts of this clonotype. The chain has TRBV5-1 and TRBJ2-7; perhaps TRBD1 as D (5 bases). CDR1 is SGHRS, CDR2 YFSETQ, per germline. With 2 bases removed from V and 2 bases from J, the gap between germline ends came to 8 bases. The CDR3 totals 13 residues. The CDR3 loop reads CASSFDRPYEQYF. The DNA of the CDR3 is TGCGCCAGCAGCTTCGACAGACCCTACGAGCAGTACTTC. Full variable domain (remainder filled in from reference TRBV5-1 and TRBJ2-7): KAGVTQTPRYLIKTRGQQVTLSCSPISGHRSVSWYQQTPGQGLQFLFEYFSETQRNKGNFPGRFSGRQFSNSRSEMNVSTLELGDSALYLCASSFDRPYEQYFGPGTRLTVT.

This clonotype occurred a few times. This CDR3 reads CASSFRAGSTNQPQHF. As DNA, the CDR3 is TGTGCCAGCAGTTTTCGGGCAGGCAGTACGAATCAGCCCCAGCATTTT. This chain connects TRBV6-5 to TRBJ1-5, with D unclear. The ends were cut back, 4 bases at V and 4 bases at J, with 17 bases in the middle. Germline V gene sequence: CDR1 MNHEY, CDR2 SVGAGI. The CDR3 is 16 amino acids.

This chain uses TRBV9 with TRBJ2-7; 7 bases are shared with TRBD1. This CDR3 contains 15 residues. The V gene's germline CDR1 is SGDLS and CDR2 YYNGEE. V lost 0 bases and J lost 2; bases outside the gene matches: 5. CDR3 protein: CASSVAGTATYEQYV. The CDR3, as DNA: TGTGCCAGCAGCGTAGCCGGGACAGCAACCTACGAGCAGTACGTC.

The chain uses TRBV5-1 and TRBJ1-2, with a possible D match to TRBD1 (6 bases). V lost 5 bases and J lost 0, with 14 bases in between. This CDR3 comprises 15 residues. Germline CDR1 is SGHRS and CDR2 is YFSETQ. The CDR3 loop reads CASSSTTGANYGYTF. As DNA, the CDR3 is TGCGCCAGCAGTTCTACGACAGGCGCTAACTATGGCTACACCTTC.